This T cell receptor (beta chain) emerged from a study of long-term antiretroviral therapy in people with HIV. Study-wide findings and caveats: Every time point showed a repertoire led by clones expanded before ART.

Comments on this clone: Antigen: not known.

Run at survey level, the immunoSEQ assay was version v3.0. The table came from immunoSEQ multiplex PCR; TCRdb's copy has only in-frame clones and leaves some out. The sample holds 20,000 to 25,000 clones, around four fifths seen once. The germline CDR1 and CDR2 sequences are LNHNV and YYDKDF (reference sequence). This CDR3 region has 21 residues. Trimming at V came to 0 bases and at J to 1 base, leaving 13 bases not matched to a gene. At least two post-ART and at least one pre-ART PBMC sample were available for each donor. This receptor was identified in a man aged 40-49 years with HIV. The sample consisted of unsorted PBMCs, taken 1.6 years after starting antiretroviral therapy. The rearrangement joins TRBV15 to TRBJ2-6; TRBD1 matches 9 bases. The CDR3, as DNA: TGTGCCACCAGCAGAGAACTTTTGACCGGGACAGGGCTATCTGGGGCCAACGTCCTGACTTTC. Its translation: CATSRELLTGTGLSGANVLTF. The whole variable domain, filled in from reference TRBV15 and TRBJ2-6, reads DAMVIQNPRYQVTQFGKPVTLSCSQTLNHNVMYWYQQKSSQAPKLLFHYYDKDFNNEADTPDNFQSRRPNTSFCFLDIRSPGLGDTAMYLCATSRELLTGTGLSGANVLTFGAGSRLTVL.